Reported below is one TCR beta chain. The specificity of this receptor is unknown. No base quality information exists; no much larger clone differs at one position. Interpreted using the paper, the time point label stands for: about 28 days (+/-7) after the second vaccine dose. AZD1222 recipients given second doses at about 4 weeks or at about 12 weeks were pooled, since spike-specific TCR depth and breadth were not found to differ between the two schedules. Samples from vaccinated people were obtained from the UK trials COV001 and COV002, which included a single-blind randomized controlled phase 2/3 trial of AZD1222 (ChAdOx1 nCoV-19) in healthy adults. For TCRbeta chain sequencing, PBMC samples from trial participants were taken at day 0 and at day 28 after the second dose. This record comes from a study of T cell responses to AZD1222 COVID-19 vaccine (dated by TCRdb to about 2021). In the study overall: TCR sequencing covered roughly 230 trial participants: 207 given two doses of AZD1222 and approximately 25 given two doses of MenACWY control vaccine. Trial participants were enrolled by age into subgroups of 18-55, 56-69 and 70-plus years, and around 150, 28 and 57 TCR-sequenced participants, respectively, were included in these subgroups. Study-wide findings and limitations: Participants were mostly white British, with more females than males. The authors suggested clonal diversity may have been underestimated. Conclusions about previously exposed vaccinees are limited, since just 5 or 6 AZD1222 recipients were seropositive for SARS-CoV-2 at baseline. Reportedly, almost half of the unique spike-specific TCRs recognized epitopes lying outside the regions that are mutated in the B.1.351 and B.1.1.7 variants. In the small 56-69-year group, the increase in depth fell short of significance, most likely because of low power. Spike-specific TCR breadth and depth rose significantly after two AZD1222 doses compared with day 0 and with MenACWY recipients. No day 14 peak-response samples were available, so repertoires were characterized only after the peak T cell response. CD4 TCRs associated with the vaccine covered the entire spike protein, and the dominant responses were in regions 160-218 and 743-854.

The CDR3 regions of human TCRbeta chains were analyzed by immunosequencing. The authors processed their data as follows. Repertoire TCRs were matched against a reference library of SARS-CoV-2-specific TCRs generated with the MIRA antigen-specificity platform. Breadth was defined as the fraction of unique TCRs that were SARS-CoV-2-associated, and depth was defined as the fraction of total T cells that were SARS-CoV-2-associated. Each spike-specific TCR was assigned to its reactive spike region and to a CD4 or CD8 class using the MIRA data. Log10-transformed breadth and depth values were compared by one-way ANOVA with Sidak's multiple comparisons tests. What TCRdb holds here is the immuneACCESS table cut down to in-frame rearrangements. Part of the clones is not present; checked against another copy, under half of the missing clones reflect an unresolved V gene, and the others are unexplained. D and trimming come from the DNA, and the V and J calls and clone size come from that table. Here the sample has over 75,000 clones; 80% to 90% occur a single time. Together, the top ten hold under 3% of the sample.

CDR1 and CDR2, per the germline V gene, are SGHDT and YYEEEE. From cysteine to phenylalanine, the CDR3 is 15 amino acids long. The kept DNA is CDR3 alone, 45 bases in frame from the first base. V sheds 4 bases and J sheds 0 bases, leaving 14 bases between their ends. Here the sequenced sample was peripheral blood, taken 28 days after the second AZD1222 dose. This sequence was found in an adult who received the AZD1222 COVID-19 vaccine. Recombination linked TRBV5-6 to TRBJ2-7; TRBD1 could be the D gene, as 5 bases match. The CDR3 region has the sequence CASSLDNTLSYEQYF. The sequenced DNA: TGTGCCAGCAGCCTGGACAATACTCTCTCCTACGAGCAGTACTTC.